Detailed here is one T cell receptor (beta chain). Its antigen is currently unknown. This sample's time point: after neoadjuvant nivolumab, at surgical resection. PBMCs were not maintained or expanded in culture before analysis. This record comes from a study of neoadjuvant anti-PD-1 for oral cavity cancer. About the research overall: Most patients had three to four biweekly doses of 3 mg/kg nivolumab before resection. Patients without progression received a fourth nivolumab dose around day 43, then surgical resection on days 50-56. The study, taken as a whole, reports: Treg/Th17 ratio rose with pretreatment blood and fell with post-treatment tumor TCRbeta clonality.

The CDR3 is 15 amino acids. Germline CDR1 and CDR2: ENHRY and SYGVKD. V shed 7 bases, J shed 10 bases, and the junction held 14 bases outside the gene matches. The repertoire was sequenced with immunoSEQ multiplex PCR; TCRdb's copy has only in-frame clones and lacks some. The sample shows 11,000 to 15,000 clones, approximately 70% of them seen only once. The sequence came from a person between 40 and 79 years old with oral cavity squamous cell carcinoma. The specimen comprised PBMCs, sampled after nivolumab (anti-PD-1) treatment. The chain combines TRBV10-3 with TRBJ2-1; TRBD2 aligns across 9 bases. The CDR3 nucleotides are TGTGCCATCACGGGCGCTAGCGGGATAGGGGGAGAGCAGTTCTTC. Protein product: CAITGASGIGGEQFF.